This T cell receptor (beta chain) emerged from a study of shared clonotypes between healthy human individuals. Study-wide findings and caveats: The authors expected sequencing depth to affect clonotype sharing among donors. Naive subsets generally exceeded memory subsets in estimated richness.

Clones were sequenced by immunoSEQ multiplex PCR, and TCRdb holds only the in-frame ones, with some missing. Here the sample spans 2 million or so clones, over 85% being singletons. Terminally differentiated effector memory CD45RA+ cells were left out of the naive CD8 fraction, which was CD45RO-negative and positively selected for CCR7. In regard to this clone: The target antigen is unknown.

This TCR was recovered from a man aged 18 to 30 in good health. The sequenced material came from naive CD8+ T cells sorted from blood.

The CDR3: CASRPGGREGLNEQFF. The CDR3 nucleotides read TGTGCCAGCAGACCGGGAGGGCGGGAGGGTCTCAATGAGCAGTTCTTC. The chain joins TRBV5-6 to TRBJ2-1; 9 bases align to TRBD2. V trimming: 5 bases; J trimming: 6 bases; junction bases outside the gene matches: 12. Germline-derived CDR1 and CDR2 are SGHDT and YYEEEE. This CDR3 has 16 amino acids. The whole variable domain, remainder taken from reference TRBV5-6 and TRBJ2-1, is DAGVTQSPTHLIKTRGQQVTLRCSPKSGHDTVSWYQQALGQGPQFIFQYYEEEERQRGNFPDRFSGHQFPNYSSELNVNALLLGDSALYLCASRPGGREGLNEQFFGPGTRLTVL.